Presented here are 8 T cell receptor beta chains from one specimen sequenced in a study of blood T cells in healthy people across ages. Together with a sample-barcoded 5' primer, a J-beta primer mix was included in a second PCR lasting about 7 to 11 cycles. TCRdb reprocessed the 5' RACE reads via MiXCR and lists one record per CDR3 protein. Of under 1,000,000 distinct CDR3 sequences detected, 30% to 45% appear once; the ten largest clones hold over 10%. Sequenced material: blood. Receptor source: a man aged 18 to 35 in good health.

This clonotype was detected a few times. The gene calls are TRBV6-6 and TRBJ2-5; 8 bases are a match to TRBD1. This CDR3 contains 15 residues. Trimming cost V 5 bases and J 4 bases; bases outside gene matches: 9. Germline assignment: CDR1 MNHNY and CDR2 SVGAGI (reference sequence). CDR3 sequence: CASSPDREYRETQYF. The CDR3 nucleotides read TGTGCCAGCAGTCCGGACAGGGAATATAGAGAGACCCAGTACTTC.

This clonotype appeared once. A much larger clone lies a single base off, so this may be a read error. This chain connects TRBV10-3 to TRBJ1-2, with D unclear. CDR1 is ENHRY, CDR2 SYGVKD, per germline. This CDR3 has 13 residues. The germline V and J ends were trimmed by 3 bases and 7 bases, with 12 bases remaining between them. CDR3 loop: CAISDSTACGYTF. The CDR3 DNA reads TGTGCCATCAGTGACAGCACGGCGTGTGGCTACACCTTC.

The V and J genes are TRBV5-1 and TRBJ2-7; either TRBD1 or TRBD2 may supply D (5 bases each). The end of the DNA fits TRBJ2-5 better, so the J call may be wrong. Per the germline V gene, CDR1 is SGHRS and CDR2 is YFSETQ. The CDR3 is 12 amino acids. As DNA, the CDR3 is TGCGCCAGCAGCGGGGGACCCCTGACCCAGTACTTC. It yields the protein CASSGGPLTQYF.

With regard to this clonotype: It may be a read error: a sequence one base away is much more abundant. The chain couples TRBV7-2 to TRBJ2-5; 11 bases map to TRBD2. The germline CDR1 and CDR2 sequences are SGHTA and FQGNSA. There are 14 residues in the CDR3. CDR3 coding DNA: TGTGTCAGCAGCTTAGCGGGACTAGCGGAGGAGCAGTACTTC. Translating gives CVSSLAGLAEEQYF.

This clonotype was counted ten times or more. This rearrangement joins TRBV6-1 to TRBJ2-3, with 9 bases fitting TRBD2. The CDR3 totals 18 residues. V trimming: 6 bases; J trimming: 2 bases; junction bases outside the gene matches: 15. From germline, CDR1 is MNHNS and CDR2 SASEGT. As DNA, the CDR3 is TGTGCCAGCAGAAACGAGCTAGCGGGGCCCGGCCCCACAGATACGCAGTATTTT. The encoded protein is CASRNELAGPGPTDTQYF.

V gene TRBV14 combines with J gene TRBJ1-4, with 9 bases identical to TRBD1. CDR3 size: 16 residues. The V segment lost 1 base and the J segment 3 bases; nucleotides outside the gene matches: 3. Germline lookup yields CDR1 SGHDN and CDR2 FVKESK. For the CDR3, the DNA is TGTGCCAGCAGCCAAGGGACAGGGGCGGCTAATGAAAAACTGTTTTTT. The encoded protein is CASSQGTGAANEKLFF. Based on the CDR3 plus reference TRBV14 and TRBJ1-4, the full variable domain is EAGVTQFPSHSVIEKGQTVTLRCDPISGHDNLYWYRRVMGKEIKFLLHFVKESKQDESGMPNNRFLAERTGGTYSTLKVQPAELEDSGVYFCASSQGTGAANEKLFFGSGTQLSVL.

The V and J genes are TRBV28 and TRBJ2-4, with 8 nucleotides matching TRBD1. The J call is doubtful: the DNA matches TRBJ2-7 better. CDR3 length: 15 amino acids. In germline, CDR1 is MDHEN, CDR2 SYDVKM. CDR3 loop: CASSPTDREIHEQYF. DNA for the CDR3: TGTGCCAGCAGTCCTACGGACAGGGAAATACACGAGCAGTACTTC.

The chain carries TRBV7-3 and TRBJ2-1; D unclear. The V gene lost 5 bases and the J gene lost 13 bases, with 18 bases spanning the gap. Germline loops: CDR1 SGHTA, CDR2 FQGTGA. The CDR3 consists of 13 residues. The CDR3 coding sequence is TGTGCCAGCAGCGTAGGCATGACACAAGATCAGTTCTTC. Its protein product is CASSVGMTQDQFF.